This entry features one T cell receptor (beta chain) sequence. The data derive from a study of CD4 and CD8 cells across lung adenocarcinoma regions. Germline CDR1 reads MGHRA; CDR2 reads YSYEKL. This CDR3 has 14 amino acids. Each CDR3 protein is one row after TCRdb ran MiXCR on the PCR reads. The table shows 5,000 to 6,000 distinct CDR3 sequences, with about 50% occurring only once. Localized lung adenocarcinoma, a non-small cell lung cancer, affected the donors. The receptor was isolated from a male donor with lung adenocarcinoma. The CD4 and CD8 labels of this study may be unreliable. The sequenced sample was CD4+ T cells from the margin of a lung tumor. This sequence joins TRBV4-1 and TRBJ2-1; 7 positions match TRBD1. The assigned J gene may be wrong: the sequence end matches TRBJ2-5 better. The CDR3 DNA reads as TGCGCCAGCGGGAGACAGGGTTCAAGCGAGACCCAGTACTTC. Translating gives CASGRQGSSETQYF.